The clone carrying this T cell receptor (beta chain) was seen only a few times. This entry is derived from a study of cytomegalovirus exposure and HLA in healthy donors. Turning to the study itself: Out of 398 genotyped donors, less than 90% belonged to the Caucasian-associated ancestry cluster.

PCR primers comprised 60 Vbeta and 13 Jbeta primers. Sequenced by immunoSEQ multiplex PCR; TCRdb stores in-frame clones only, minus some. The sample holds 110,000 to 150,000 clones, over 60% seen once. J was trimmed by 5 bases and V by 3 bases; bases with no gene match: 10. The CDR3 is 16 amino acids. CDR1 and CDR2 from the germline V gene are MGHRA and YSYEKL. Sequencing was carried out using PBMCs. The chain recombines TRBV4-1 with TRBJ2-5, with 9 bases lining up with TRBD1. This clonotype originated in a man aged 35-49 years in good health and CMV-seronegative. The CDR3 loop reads CASSHRGQGRDETQYF. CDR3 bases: TGCGCCAGCAGCCACCGTGGACAGGGGAGGGATGAGACCCAGTACTTC.